Each of the 16 T cell receptor beta chains below was sequenced from the same sample in a study of blood T cell repertoires in COVID-19. Method: immunoSEQ multiplex PCR; TCRdb's copy keeps in-frame clones and lacks some. In the table there are roughly 250,000 clones, about 87% of which are singletons. Sequencing was carried out using peripheral blood. All receptors come from a human donor in a cohort sampled during active COVID-19.

This sequence joins TRBV6-2 or TRBV6-3 and TRBJ2-3, with a tentative D call TRBD2 (5 bases). CDR3 length: 15 residues. The germline V gene has CDR1 MNHEY and CDR2 SVGEGT. V shed 2 bases and J shed 2 bases, with 11 bases lying between them. CDR3 amino acids: CASSYNAGFTDTQYF. For the CDR3, the DNA is TGTGCCAGCAGTTACAATGCGGGTTTCACAGATACGCAGTATTTT.

This clone has just a few counts. The chain couples TRBV10-1 to TRBJ1-5, with D unresolved. Germline CDR1 and CDR2: WNHNN and SYGVQD (reference sequence). The CDR3 runs 14 residues. V was trimmed by 6 bases and J by 7 bases, leaving 16 bases between them. CDR3 sequence reads: CASSSGDTRQPQHF. The CDR3 DNA reads TGCGCCAGCAGCTCCGGGGATACCAGGCAGCCCCAGCATTTT.

The rearrangement joins TRBV18 to TRBJ1-2; possible D gene TRBD1, 6 bases. The germline CDR1 and CDR2 sequences are KGHSH and LQKENI. This CDR3 spans 15 amino acids. Deletions cut 1 base from V and 8 bases from J, with 17 bases between. CDR3 region: CASSPLKTGFEGYTF. CDR3 sequence (DNA): TGTGCCAGCTCACCACTCAAAACAGGGTTCGAGGGCTACACCTTC.

V and J are TRBV6-6 and TRBJ1-2; TRBD1 agrees at 8 bases. With V trimmed by 5 bases and J by 6 bases, 5 bases remained unmatched. This CDR3 has 13 residues. The germline V gene encodes CDR1 MNHNY and CDR2 SVGAGI (reference sequence). The CDR3, as DNA: TGTGCCAGCAGTCGCCAGGGGGCGAATGGCTACACCTTC. Translation gives CASSRQGANGYTF.

V is TRBV6-5 and J is TRBJ1-4; 7 nucleotides line up with TRBD1. Germline V gene lookup returns CDR1 MNHEY and CDR2 SVGAGI. J lost 3 bases, V lost 7 bases, and 2 bases had no gene match. CDR3 length: 13 amino acids. The CDR3 sequence is CASKGAANEKLFF. The CDR3 coding sequence is TGTGCCAGCAAGGGGGCAGCTAATGAAAAACTGTTTTTT.

This chain connects TRBV25-1 to TRBJ1-1, with 9 bases aligning to TRBD1. Trimming took 9 bases from V and 0 from J; bases not matched to a gene: 14. The CDR3 is made up of 17 amino acids. Germline loops: CDR1 MGHDK, CDR2 SYGVNS. The CDR3 region is CASKPRDRVLMNTEAFF. The CDR3 DNA reads TGTGCCAGTAAGCCACGGGACAGGGTTCTCATGAACACTGAAGCTTTCTTT.

J is TRBJ2-3 and V is TRBV18, with D maybe TRBD2 (6 bases). Germline V CDR1 and CDR2: KGHSH, LQKENI. V lost 6 bases to trimming and J lost 3 bases, with 16 bases between them. The CDR3 spans 15 residues. The CDR3 DNA reads TGTGCCAGCTCCGCCGGGGGTGTAGGGACAGATACGCAGTATTTT. Amino acid sequence: CASSAGGVGTDTQYF.

This clone was observed a single time. J is TRBJ2-6 and V is TRBV7-9, with a possible D match to TRBD1 (5 bases). Trimming shortened V by 6 bases and J by 1 base, and 10 bases separated the two germline ends. This CDR3 has 15 amino acids. Germline CDR1 SEHNR, CDR2 FQNEAQ (reference sequence). In nucleotides, the CDR3 is TGTGCCAGCAGTCCAGGGTGGTCTGGGGCCAACGTCCTGACTTTC. Amino acids: CASSPGWSGANVLTF.

This clone came up once. This rearrangement joins TRBV13 to TRBJ1-1; TRBD1 matches at 7 bases. Germline CDR1 and CDR2: PRHDT and FYEKMQ (reference sequence). The CDR3 contains 14 residues. Trimming at V came to 6 bases and at J to 4 bases, leaving 8 bases not matched to a gene. The CDR3 region is CASSPTGSGTEAFF. As DNA, the CDR3 is TGTGCCAGCAGTCCGACAGGGTCCGGCACTGAAGCTTTCTTT.

The CDR3, as DNA: TGTGCCAGCAGCCAAGAATCCGGGACTAGCGGAATCAATGAGCAGTTCTTC. Amino acids: CASSQESGTSGINEQFF. This chain links TRBV4-2 with TRBJ2-1, with TRBD2 matching over 11 bases. J lost 6 bases, V lost 0 bases, and 7 bases had no gene match. The CDR3 covers 17 residues. From germline, CDR1 is LGHNA and CDR2 YNFKEQ.

This clone was seen a few times. The CDR3 loop is CASKGYRASGNTIYF. CDR3 bases: TGTGCCAGCAAGGGGTACAGGGCCTCTGGAAACACCATATATTTT. The chain combines TRBV28 with TRBJ1-3; tentative D call: TRBD1 (6 bases). Trimming cost V 7 bases and J 0 bases, with 13 bases left between them. CDR3 length equals 15 residues. Germline CDR1 is MDHEN and CDR2 is SYDVKM.

J is TRBJ1-3 and V is TRBV2; D is perhaps TRBD1 (6 bases). CDR1 and CDR2 (germline): SNHLY, FYNNEI. This CDR3 contains 14 residues. The V and J ends lost 6 bases and 5 bases respectively, with 14 bases between them. CDR3 coding DNA: TGTGCCAGCAGGCCTACAGGGCCGAGAAACACCATATATTTT. Its protein product is CASRPTGPRNTIYF.

J is TRBJ1-5 and V is TRBV2; D gene uncertain. The CDR3 totals 13 residues. Germline CDR1 SNHLY, CDR2 FYNNEI. Trimming pared 7 bases from V and 3 bases from J, leaving 10 bases between. CDR3 bases: TGTGCCAGCATCAGGCAGCTCAATCAGCCCCAGCATTTT. Translated: CASIRQLNQPQHF.

This clone has a handful of counts. DNA of the CDR3: TGTGCCAGCGCGATCTTCTCCCGGCGGGGGAATGAGCAGTTCTTC. Translating it yields CASAIFSRRGNEQFF. This sequence joins TRBV6-5 and TRBJ2-1, with TRBD2 matching over 7 bases. CDR1 is MNHEY, CDR2 SVGAGI, per germline. With 8 bases clipped from V and 7 bases from J, the junction kept 14 bases outside the gene matches. The CDR3 has 15 residues.

The table lists this clone with a few counts. The chain employs TRBV28 and TRBJ1-4; TRBD1 aligns across 7 bases. This CDR3 spans 17 amino acids. The germline V gene encodes CDR1 MDHEN and CDR2 SYDVKM. V gave up 4 bases and J gave up 0 bases; unmatched junction bases: 8. CDR3 nucleotides: TGTGCCAGCAGTTCCCAAAGACAGGGAACAACTAATGAAAAACTGTTTTTT. Amino acid sequence: CASSSQRQGTTNEKLFF.

Details on this clone: Its ends do not fully match the called genes, so a read error is possible. The chain employs TRBV20-1 and TRBJ1-2; 8 positions agree with TRBD1. Germline V gives CDR1 DFQATT, CDR2 SNEGSKA (reference sequence). The CDR3 length is 10 residues. For the CDR3, the DNA is TGCAGTGCTAGAAACAGGGGGGGTCCCTTC. Protein product: CSARNRGGPF.